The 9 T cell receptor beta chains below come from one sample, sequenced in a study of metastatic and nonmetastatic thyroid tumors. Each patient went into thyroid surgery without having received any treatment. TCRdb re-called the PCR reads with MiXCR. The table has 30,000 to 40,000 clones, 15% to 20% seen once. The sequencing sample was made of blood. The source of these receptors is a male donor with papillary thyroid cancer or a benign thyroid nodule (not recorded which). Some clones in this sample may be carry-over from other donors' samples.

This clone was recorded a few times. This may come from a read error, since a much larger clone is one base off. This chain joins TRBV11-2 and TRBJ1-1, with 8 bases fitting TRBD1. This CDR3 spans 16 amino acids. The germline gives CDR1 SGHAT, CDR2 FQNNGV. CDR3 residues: CAGSPVRQGKGTEAFF. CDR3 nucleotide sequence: TGTGCCGGCAGCCCGGTTCGACAGGGGAAAGGCACTGAAGCTTTCTTT.

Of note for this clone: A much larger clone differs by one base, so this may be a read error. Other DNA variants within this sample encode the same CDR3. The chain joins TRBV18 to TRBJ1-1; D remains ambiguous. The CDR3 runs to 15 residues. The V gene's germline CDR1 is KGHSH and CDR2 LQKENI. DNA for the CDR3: TGTGCCAGCTCACCAGTGGCAGGAACGAACACTGAAGCTTTCTTC. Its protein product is CASSPVAGTNTEAFF.

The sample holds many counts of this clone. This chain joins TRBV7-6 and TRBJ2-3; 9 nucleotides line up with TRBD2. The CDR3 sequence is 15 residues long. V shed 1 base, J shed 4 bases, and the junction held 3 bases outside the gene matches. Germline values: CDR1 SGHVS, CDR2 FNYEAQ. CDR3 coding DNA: TGTGCCAGCAGCTTAGGGGCGGGGGGGGCAGATACGCAGTATTTT. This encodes CASSLGAGGADTQYF.

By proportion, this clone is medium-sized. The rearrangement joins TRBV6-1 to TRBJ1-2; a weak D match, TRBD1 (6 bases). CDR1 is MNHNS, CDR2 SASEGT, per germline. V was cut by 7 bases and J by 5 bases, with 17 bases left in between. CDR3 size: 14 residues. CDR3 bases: TGTGCCAGCACTGGGGACACCCAACCGTATGGCTACACCTTC. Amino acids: CASTGDTQPYGYTF.

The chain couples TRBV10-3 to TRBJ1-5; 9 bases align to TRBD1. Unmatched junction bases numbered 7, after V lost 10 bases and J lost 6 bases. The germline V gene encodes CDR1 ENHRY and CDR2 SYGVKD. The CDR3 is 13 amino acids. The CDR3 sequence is CATNTGGSQPQHF. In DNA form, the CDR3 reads TGTGCCACCAATACAGGGGGCAGTCAGCCCCAGCATTTT.

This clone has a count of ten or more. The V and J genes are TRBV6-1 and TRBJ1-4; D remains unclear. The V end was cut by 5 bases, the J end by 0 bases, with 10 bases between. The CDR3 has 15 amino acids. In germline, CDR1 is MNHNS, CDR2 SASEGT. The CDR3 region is CASSSVFPTNEKLFF. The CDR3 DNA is TGTGCCAGCAGTTCAGTGTTCCCAACTAATGAAAAACTGTTTTTT.

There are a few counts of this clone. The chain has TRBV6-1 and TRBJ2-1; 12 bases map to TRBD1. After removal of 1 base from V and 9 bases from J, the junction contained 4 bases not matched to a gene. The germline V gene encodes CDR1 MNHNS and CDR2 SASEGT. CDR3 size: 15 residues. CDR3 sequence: CASSEEGQGASEQFF. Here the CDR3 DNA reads TGTGCCAGCAGTGAAGAGGGACAGGGGGCGAGTGAGCAGTTCTTC.

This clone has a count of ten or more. In DNA, the CDR3 is TGTGCCAGCAGGATGACAGAAAATTCACCCCTCCACTTT. This encodes CASRMTENSPLHF. J is TRBJ1-6 and V is TRBV2, with D tentatively TRBD1 (5 bases). Trimming cost V 6 bases and J 7 bases, with 10 bases left between them. Germline V gene sequence: CDR1 SNHLY, CDR2 FYNNEI. The CDR3 loop spans 13 amino acids.

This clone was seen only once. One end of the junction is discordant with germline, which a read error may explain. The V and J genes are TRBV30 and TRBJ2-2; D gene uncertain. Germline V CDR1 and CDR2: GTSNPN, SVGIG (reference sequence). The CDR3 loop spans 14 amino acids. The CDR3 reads CARSSGLRTRELFF. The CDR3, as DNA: TGTGCCCGGAGTTCTGGGTTGAGGACCCGGGAGCTGTTTTTT.